The 22 T cell receptor beta chains in this list originate from one sample, sequenced in a study of T cells in women clearing cervical HPV infection. Repertoires were generated with immunoSEQ multiplex PCR, while TCRdb's copy carries only in-frame clones and drops some. This table holds about 22,000 clones. Material for sequencing was blood buffy coat. The receptors stem from a woman aged 18 to 75 with a cervical HPV16 infection that either progressed to CIN3+ or cleared (not recorded which).

In the case of this clone: The read finishes 3 residues shy of the CDR3 end, and the germline J gene is used to complete it. This sequence joins TRBV19 and TRBJ2-7; 8 bases align to TRBD2. The CDR3 is 15 residues long. The junction had 3 bases not matched to a gene; V was cut back by 0 bases and J by 2 bases. The germline CDR1 and CDR2 sequences are LNHDA and SQIVND (reference sequence). This CDR3 reads CASSIEWGLAYEQYF. The sequenced CDR3 bases are TGTGCCAGTAGTATAGAATGGGGACTAGCCTACGAG.

To note about this clone: Sequencing ends 3 residues short of the CDR3 end; the germline J gene provides the rest. The same CDR3 also results from other DNA sequences found in this sample. This rearrangement joins TRBV20-1 to TRBJ2-7, with 11 bases identical to TRBD2. The V segment lost 6 bases and the J segment 3 bases; nucleotides outside the gene matches: 10. CDR1 is DFQATT and CDR2 is SNEGSKA in the germline V gene (reference sequence). This CDR3 spans 15 amino acids. The sequenced part of the CDR3 DNA is TGCAGTGCCCACCGGCCGGGACTAGCGGACTACGAG. This codes for CSAHRPGLADYE. The CDR3 reads in full as CSAHRPGLADYEQYF.

CDR3 region: CSAWDPGQGNNEQFF. The CDR3 bases that were read are TGCAGTGCGTGGGACCCGGGACAGGGAAACAATGAG. This chain connects TRBV20-1 to TRBJ2-1; TRBD1 matches at 9 bases. The CDR3 end lies 3 residues beyond the end of the read and is filled in from the germline J gene. CDR3 length: 15 amino acids. Germline CDR1 and CDR2: DFQATT and SNEGSKA (reference sequence). V lost 6 bases and J lost 5; bases outside the gene matches: 11.

About this clone itself: The read ends 3 residues before the CDR3 terminus; that terminus is restored from the germline J gene. The rearrangement joins TRBV5-4 to TRBJ1-1, with D possibly being TRBD1 (6 bases). CDR1 and CDR2 (germline): SGHNT, YYREEE (reference sequence). This CDR3 is 14 amino acids long. Trimming shortened V by 1 base and J by 5 bases, and 12 bases separated the two germline ends. CDR3 bases read: TGTGCCAGCAGCTTGAGGTCAGGGGCAACTGAA. Its translation is CASSLRSGATE. The complete CDR3 reads CASSLRSGATEAFF.

A remark on this clone: Coverage ceases 3 residues before the CDR3 finishes, and the germline J gene fills in the end. This chain connects TRBV13 to TRBJ1-2; D is unclear. CDR1 PRHDT and CDR2 FYEKMQ come from the germline V gene (reference sequence). The CDR3 extends over 13 amino acids. The CDR3 loop is CASSLRGALAYTF. The sequenced part of the CDR3 DNA is TGTGCCAGCAGCCTCCGGGGAGCGCTTGCC.

CDR3 sequence reads: CASSISGLAVNEQFF. The CDR3 DNA, read in part, is TGTGCCAGTAGTATTAGTGGACTAGCAGTCAATGAG. The chain uses TRBV19 and TRBJ2-1, with TRBD2 matching over 8 bases. The observed sequence ends 3 residues before the CDR3 terminus, with the missing tail filled in from the germline J gene. The ends lost 3 bases at V and 6 bases at J; junction bases unmatched: 7. The CDR3 spans 15 residues. Germline loops: CDR1 LNHDA, CDR2 SQIVND (reference sequence).

To note about this clone: The sequence runs out 3 residues before the end of the CDR3; the remainder is reconstructed from the germline J gene. This rearrangement joins TRBV9 to TRBJ1-2; a possible D gene is TRBD1 (6 bases). Trimming removed 0 bases at V and 6 bases at J, with 12 bases between. There are 14 residues in the CDR3. Germline loops: CDR1 SGDLS, CDR2 YYNGEE. The CDR3 bases that were read are TGTGCCAGCAGCGTAGGAGGGGGAAGTCATGGC. The encoded protein is CASSVGGGSHG. The full CDR3 is CASSVGGGSHGYTF.

With regard to this clone: The DNA ends 3 residues before the CDR3 does, and the rest of the CDR3 is filled in from the germline J gene. The chain uses TRBV2 and TRBJ1-2; the D gene is possibly TRBD1 (5 bases). The germline gives CDR1 SNHLY, CDR2 FYNNEI. This CDR3 is built from 13 residues. V lost 4 bases and J lost 6, with 12 bases in between. The covered CDR3 bases are TGTGCCAGCAGTGTTACAAGGGGTAATGGC. Translated: CASSVTRGNG. The full CDR3 protein reads CASSVTRGNGYTF.

Here the CDR3 reads CASSELAGVLDTQYF. The CDR3 bases that were read are TGTGCCAGCAGTGAACTAGCGGGAGTCTTAGATACG. The chain uses TRBV6-1 and TRBJ2-3; 10 bases are a match to TRBD2. The CDR3 goes on 3 residues after the read ends, and that part is filled in from the germline J gene. V gave up 2 bases and J gave up 5 bases; unmatched junction bases: 4. Germline assignment: CDR1 MNHNS and CDR2 SASEGT. The CDR3 runs 15 residues.

Points on this clone: Read coverage stops 3 residues before the CDR3 terminus; the germline J gene supplies the remainder. This rearrangement joins TRBV2 to TRBJ2-5; 9 bases align to TRBD2. V lost 9 bases to trimming and J lost 1 base; unmatched junction nucleotides: 9. The germline CDR1 and CDR2 sequences are SNHLY and FYNNEI. The CDR3 length is 15 residues. CDR3 bases read: TGTGCCAGTCGGGTGGCTAGCGGGATCCAAGAGACC. This sequence encodes CASRVASGIQET. The entire CDR3 reads CASRVASGIQETQYF.

Concerning this clone: The sequence runs out 3 residues before the end of the CDR3; the remainder is reconstructed from the germline J gene. This chain connects TRBV20-1 to TRBJ1-2, with D hard to call. V was shortened by 4 bases and J by 4 bases, with 13 bases between the two germline ends. This CDR3 is 13 amino acids long. Per the germline V gene, CDR1 is DFQATT and CDR2 is SNEGSKA (reference sequence). Here the CDR3 reads CSATGKGAYGYTF. CDR3 DNA (partial): TGCAGTGCTACGGGGAAAGGAGCCTATGGC.

Points on this clone: The read ends 3 residues shy of where the CDR3 ends; the end is completed using the germline J gene. V usage is TRBV20-1 and J usage is TRBJ2-3; 7 positions match TRBD1. The trim removed 3 bases at V and 3 bases at J, leaving 6 bases unmatched. This CDR3 region has 14 residues. Per the germline V gene, CDR1 is DFQATT and CDR2 is SNEGSKA (reference sequence). The DNA read from the CDR3 is TGCAGTGCTAGGGCCGGGACAGAGACAGATACG. It yields the protein CSARAGTETDT. Given in full, the CDR3 is CSARAGTETDTQYF.

Worth noting for this clone: Sequencing ends 3 residues short of the CDR3 end; the germline J gene provides the rest. J is TRBJ1-2 and V is TRBV19; 9 positions match TRBD1. The CDR3 length is 14 residues. In germline, CDR1 is LNHDA, CDR2 SQIVND (reference sequence). Incomplete CDR3 DNA: TGTGCCAGTAGTAGAAACAGGGGGCCAGTGGGC. Encoded protein: CASSRNRGPVG. The whole CDR3 reads CASSRNRGPVGYTF.

About this clone itself: From the germline J gene comes the end of the CDR3, since the read stops 3 residues before it. The chain employs TRBV2 and TRBJ1-5, with unresolved D. The CDR3 totals 14 residues. The V gene's germline CDR1 is SNHLY and CDR2 FYNNEI. V was cut by 4 bases and J by 4 bases, with 11 bases left in between. The part of the CDR3 DNA that was read is TGTGCCAGCAGTGTTCACACCCCTAATCAGCCC. Its protein is CASSVHTPNQP. The entire CDR3 reads CASSVHTPNQPQHF.

With regard to this clone: The CDR3 is cut off 3 residues early in the read; its end comes from the germline J gene. V usage is TRBV15 and J usage is TRBJ2-4; 7 bases fit TRBD1. V lost 11 bases, J lost 0 bases, and 10 bases stayed unmatched. Germline V lookup: CDR1 LNHNV, CDR2 YYDKDF (reference sequence). This CDR3 region has 15 residues. The covered CDR3 bases are TGTGCCTCAAGAGGGGGACAGCTAGCCAAAAACATT. It specifies CASRGGQLAKNI. The full CDR3 protein is CASRGGQLAKNIQYF.

A remark on this clone: The read stops 3 residues short of the end of the CDR3; the missing end is completed from the germline J gene. This sequence joins TRBV6-2 or TRBV6-3 and TRBJ1-5, with unresolved D. CDR1 is MNHEY and CDR2 is SVGEGT in the germline V gene. CDR3 length: 13 amino acids. Trimming took 5 bases from V and 7 from J, leaving 12 bases between them. CDR3 region: CASSPVQRQPQHF. The covered CDR3 bases are TGTGCCAGCAGTCCCGTCCAGAGGCAGCCC.

About this clone: The read terminates 3 residues before the CDR3 end, so the remaining end is supplied by the germline J gene. The gene calls are TRBV27 and TRBJ2-4; a weak D match, TRBD1 (6 bases). The CDR3 is 16 residues long. CDR1 and CDR2 from the germline V gene are MNHEY and SMNVEV (reference sequence). V lost 3 bases, J lost 1 base, and 13 bases lay in between. Partial CDR3 DNA: TGTGCCAGCAGTTTGTGTACAGGGTTGGCCAAAAACATT. Protein: CASSLCTGLAKNI. The complete CDR3 protein is CASSLCTGLAKNIQYF.

With regard to this clone: The DNA ends 3 residues before the CDR3 does, and the rest of the CDR3 is filled in from the germline J gene. The chain couples TRBV19 to TRBJ2-1, with D perhaps matching TRBD1 (6 bases). Trimming cost V 3 bases and J 1 base, with 10 bases left between them. This CDR3 is 15 amino acids long. Germline-derived CDR1 and CDR2 are LNHDA and SQIVND (reference sequence). The CDR3 loop is CASSISQGSYNEQFF. The sequenced CDR3 bases are TGTGCCAGTAGTATCTCTCAGGGGTCCTACAATGAG.

Incomplete CDR3 DNA: TGTGCCAGCAGCTCGGACATTAGTGGCACTGAA. Translated, it gives CASSSDISGTE. In full, the CDR3 is CASSSDISGTEAFF. This rearrangement joins TRBV7-3 to TRBJ1-1; D is possibly TRBD1 (5 bases). The read terminates 3 residues ahead of where the CDR3 ends, so the germline J gene completes it. This CDR3 comprises 14 residues. V lost 4 bases to trimming and J lost 4 bases, with 13 bases between them. Germline assignment: CDR1 SGHTA and CDR2 FQGTGA.

Notes on this clone: Coverage ceases 3 residues before the CDR3 finishes, and the germline J gene fills in the end. At the DNA level, this CDR3 is encoded by other sequences in the same sample as well. The rearrangement joins TRBV20-1 to TRBJ2-5, with 8 bases matching TRBD1. The V gene end was trimmed by 1 base and the J gene end by 5 bases; junction bases not matched to a gene: 3. The germline CDR1 and CDR2 sequences are DFQATT and SNEGSKA (reference sequence). CDR3 length equals 13 residues. The chain's CDR3 is CSARAGGWETQYF. The sequenced CDR3 bases are TGCAGTGCTAGAGCAGGGGGCTGGGAGACC.

Comment on this clone: Read data end 3 residues before the CDR3 end; the end is taken from the germline J gene. The chain has TRBV29-1 and TRBJ1-1; the match to TRBD1 covers 9 bases. There are 15 residues in the CDR3. The germline V gene has CDR1 SQVTM and CDR2 ANQGSEA. Trimming at V came to 7 bases and at J to 3 bases, leaving 12 bases not matched to a gene. The CDR3 protein is CSGGKTGGGDTEAFF. The DNA read from the CDR3 is TGCAGCGGGGGGAAAACAGGGGGCGGGGACACTGAA.

Points on this clone: The read gets to within 3 residues of the CDR3 end, and the germline J gene fills in the rest. The genes are TRBV19 and TRBJ1-2; D is uncertain. Germline V gene data show CDR1 as LNHDA and CDR2 as SQIVND (reference sequence). CDR3 length equals 13 residues. This CDR3 is CASKAGTYNDYTF. The sequenced CDR3 bases are TGTGCCAGTAAGGCGGGAACTTACAATGAC. The complete variable domain, with remaining parts taken from reference TRBV19 and TRBJ1-2, reads DGGITQSPKYLFRKEGQNVTLSCEQNLNHDAMYWYRQDPGQGLRLIYYSQIVNDFQKGDIAEGYSVSREKKESFPLTVTSAQKNPTAFYLCASKAGTYNDYTFGSGTRLTVV.